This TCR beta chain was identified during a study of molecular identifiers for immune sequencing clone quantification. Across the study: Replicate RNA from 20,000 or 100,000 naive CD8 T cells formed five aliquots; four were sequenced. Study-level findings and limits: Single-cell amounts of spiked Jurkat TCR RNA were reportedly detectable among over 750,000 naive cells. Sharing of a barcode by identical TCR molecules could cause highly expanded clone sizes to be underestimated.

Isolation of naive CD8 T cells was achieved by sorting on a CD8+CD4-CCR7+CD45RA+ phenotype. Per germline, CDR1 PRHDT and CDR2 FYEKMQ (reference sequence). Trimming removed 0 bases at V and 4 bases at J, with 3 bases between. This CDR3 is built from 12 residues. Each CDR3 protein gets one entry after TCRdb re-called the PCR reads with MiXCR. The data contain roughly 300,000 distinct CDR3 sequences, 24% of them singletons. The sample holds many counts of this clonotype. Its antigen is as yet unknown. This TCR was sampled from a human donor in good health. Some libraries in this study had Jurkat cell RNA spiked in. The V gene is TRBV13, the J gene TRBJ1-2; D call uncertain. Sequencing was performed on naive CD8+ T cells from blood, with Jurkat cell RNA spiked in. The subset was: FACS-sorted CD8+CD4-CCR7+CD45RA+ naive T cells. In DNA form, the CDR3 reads TGTGCCAGCAGCTTAGGTAGCTATGGCTACACCTTC. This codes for CASSLGSYGYTF.